This T cell receptor (beta chain) was identified during a study of identical twins. Study-level findings and limits: When twins shared out-of-frame alpha sequences, those sequences had excess low generation probability. The abundant beta clonotypes from cord blood had fewer insertions, and memory repertoires had none of this. With monozygotic twins, out-of-frame TCR alpha sharing exceeded what models estimated. Zero-insertion analyses could be partly confounded by invariant MAIT and iNKT cells.

This CDR3 is built from 14 residues. V was trimmed by 1 base and J by 2 bases, leaving 8 bases between them. Per germline, CDR1 MGHRA and CDR2 YSYEKL. Regarding this clonotype: What it binds is unknown.

From the 5' RACE reads, TCRdb called clonotypes with MiXCR, one entry per CDR3 protein. The sample yields about 720,000 distinct CDR3 sequences, over 8.5% seen once. The same data also contributed to another study, on yellow fever vaccine responses in identical twins.

What was sequenced was PBMCs. The TCR comes from a woman younger than 30 in good health. The chain carries TRBV4-1 and TRBJ2-5; tentatively, D is TRBD2 (5 bases). In DNA form, the CDR3 reads TGCGCCAGCAGCCAAGCTCCGGGACAAGAGACCCAGTACTTC. This codes for CASSQAPGQETQYF.